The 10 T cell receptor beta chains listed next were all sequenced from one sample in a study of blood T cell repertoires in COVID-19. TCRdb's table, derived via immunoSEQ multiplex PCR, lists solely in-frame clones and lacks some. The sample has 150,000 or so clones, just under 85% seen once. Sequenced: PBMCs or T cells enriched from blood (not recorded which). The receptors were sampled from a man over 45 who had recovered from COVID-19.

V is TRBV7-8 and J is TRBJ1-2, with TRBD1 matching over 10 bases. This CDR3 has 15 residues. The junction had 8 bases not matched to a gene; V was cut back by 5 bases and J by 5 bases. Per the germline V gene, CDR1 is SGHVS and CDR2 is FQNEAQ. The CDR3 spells CASSEGTGVGYGYTF. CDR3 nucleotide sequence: TGTGCCAGCAGCGAGGGGACAGGGGTCGGTTATGGCTACACCTTC.

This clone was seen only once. The CDR3 DNA follows: TGCGCCAACAAGGGGACAGGGGCAGGCAATCAGCCCCAGCATTTT. It is translated as CANKGTGAGNQPQHF. This chain links TRBV10-2 with TRBJ1-5; 10 nucleotides line up with TRBD1. Germline CDR1 WSHSY, CDR2 SAAADI. Trimming removed 10 bases from V and 2 bases from J; junction bases left unmatched: 8. This CDR3 contains 15 residues.

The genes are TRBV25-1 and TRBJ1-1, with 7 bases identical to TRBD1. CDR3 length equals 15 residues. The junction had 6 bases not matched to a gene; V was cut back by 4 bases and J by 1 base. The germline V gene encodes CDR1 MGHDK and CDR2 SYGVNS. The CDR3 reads CASSARAGGNTEAFF. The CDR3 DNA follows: TGTGCCAGCAGTGCGCGCGCAGGGGGGAACACTGAAGCTTTCTTT.

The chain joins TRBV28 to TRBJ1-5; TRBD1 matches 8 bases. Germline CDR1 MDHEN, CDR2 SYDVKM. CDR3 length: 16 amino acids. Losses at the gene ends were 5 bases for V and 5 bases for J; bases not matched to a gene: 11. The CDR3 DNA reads TGTGCCAGCAGTACCAGAGGACAGGGTTCTTATCAGCCCCAGCATTTT. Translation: CASSTRGQGSYQPQHF.

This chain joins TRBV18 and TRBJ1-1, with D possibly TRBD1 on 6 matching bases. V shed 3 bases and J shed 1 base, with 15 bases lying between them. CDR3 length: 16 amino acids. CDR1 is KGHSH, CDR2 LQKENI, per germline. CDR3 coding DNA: TGTGCCAGCTCACCTTTCAGGACAGAATCGAACACTGAAGCTTTCTTT. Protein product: CASSPFRTESNTEAFF.

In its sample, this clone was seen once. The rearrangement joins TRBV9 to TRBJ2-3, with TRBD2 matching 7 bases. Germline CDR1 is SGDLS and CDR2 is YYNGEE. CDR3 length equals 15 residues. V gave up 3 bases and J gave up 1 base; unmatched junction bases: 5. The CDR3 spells CASSAEGGRTDTQYF. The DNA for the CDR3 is TGTGCCAGCAGCGCAGAGGGAGGGCGCACAGATACGCAGTATTTT.

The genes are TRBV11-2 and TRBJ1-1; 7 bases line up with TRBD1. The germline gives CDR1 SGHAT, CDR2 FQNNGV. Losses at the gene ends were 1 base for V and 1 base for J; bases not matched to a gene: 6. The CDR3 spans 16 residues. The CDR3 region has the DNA TGTGCCAGCAGCTTAGGGGACAGCCTTCCGAACACTGAAGCTTTCTTT. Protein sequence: CASSLGDSLPNTEAFF.

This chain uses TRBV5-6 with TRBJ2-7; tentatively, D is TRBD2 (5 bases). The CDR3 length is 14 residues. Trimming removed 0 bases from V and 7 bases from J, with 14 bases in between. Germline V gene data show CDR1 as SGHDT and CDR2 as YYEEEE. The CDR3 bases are TGTGCCAGCAGCTTGGTGTTACGGGGTCAAGAGCAGTACTTC. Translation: CASSLVLRGQEQYF.

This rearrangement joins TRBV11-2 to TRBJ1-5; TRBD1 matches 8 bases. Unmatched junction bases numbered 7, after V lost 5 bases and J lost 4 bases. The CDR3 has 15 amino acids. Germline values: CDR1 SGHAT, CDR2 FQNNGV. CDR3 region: CASSRAGTGNQPQHF. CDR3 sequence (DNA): TGTGCCAGCAGCCGGGCCGGGACAGGTAATCAGCCCCAGCATTTT.

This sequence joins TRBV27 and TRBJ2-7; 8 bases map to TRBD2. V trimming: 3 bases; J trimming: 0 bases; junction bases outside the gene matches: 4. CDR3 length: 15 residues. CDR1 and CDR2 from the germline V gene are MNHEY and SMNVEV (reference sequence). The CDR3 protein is CASSFSGVNSYEQYF. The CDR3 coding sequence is TGTGCCAGCAGTTTTAGCGGGGTGAACTCCTACGAGCAGTACTTC.